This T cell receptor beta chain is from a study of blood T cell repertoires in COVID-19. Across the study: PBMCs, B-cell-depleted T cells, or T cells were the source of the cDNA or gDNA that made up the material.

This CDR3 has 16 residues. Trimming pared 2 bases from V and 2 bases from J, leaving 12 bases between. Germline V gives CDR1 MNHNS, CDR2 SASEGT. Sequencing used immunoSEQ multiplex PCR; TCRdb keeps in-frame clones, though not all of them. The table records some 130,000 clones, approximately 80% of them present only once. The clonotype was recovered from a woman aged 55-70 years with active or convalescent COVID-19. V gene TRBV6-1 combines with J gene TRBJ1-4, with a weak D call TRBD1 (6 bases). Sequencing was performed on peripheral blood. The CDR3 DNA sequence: TGTGCCAGCAGTGAACAACCAGGGGCCACTAATGAAAAACTGTTTTTT. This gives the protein CASSEQPGATNEKLFF.